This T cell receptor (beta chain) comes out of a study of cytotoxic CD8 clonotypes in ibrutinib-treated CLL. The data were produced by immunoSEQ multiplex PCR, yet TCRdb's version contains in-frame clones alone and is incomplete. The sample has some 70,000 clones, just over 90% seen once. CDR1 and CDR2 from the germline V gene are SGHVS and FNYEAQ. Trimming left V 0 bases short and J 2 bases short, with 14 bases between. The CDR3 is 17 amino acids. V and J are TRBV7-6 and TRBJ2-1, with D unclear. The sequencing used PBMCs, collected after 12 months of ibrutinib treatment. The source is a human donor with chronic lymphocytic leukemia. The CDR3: CASSLAELMAAYNEQFF. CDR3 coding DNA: TGTGCCAGCAGCTTAGCGGAACTTATGGCGGCCTACAATGAGCAGTTCTTC.